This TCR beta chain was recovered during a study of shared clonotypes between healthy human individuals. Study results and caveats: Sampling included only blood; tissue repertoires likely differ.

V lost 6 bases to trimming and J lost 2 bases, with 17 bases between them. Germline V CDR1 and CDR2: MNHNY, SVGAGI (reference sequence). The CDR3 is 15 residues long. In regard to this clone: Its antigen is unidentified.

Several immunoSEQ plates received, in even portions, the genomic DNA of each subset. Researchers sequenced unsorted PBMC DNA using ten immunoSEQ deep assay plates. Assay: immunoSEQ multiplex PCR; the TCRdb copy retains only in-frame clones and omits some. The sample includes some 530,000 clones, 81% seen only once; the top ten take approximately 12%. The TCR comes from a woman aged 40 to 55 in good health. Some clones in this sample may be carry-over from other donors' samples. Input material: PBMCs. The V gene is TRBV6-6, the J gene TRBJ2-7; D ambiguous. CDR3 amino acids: CASSHGTATPYEQYF. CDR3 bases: TGTGCCAGCAGCCACGGTACCGCAACCCCCTACGAGCAGTACTTC.